These 27 T cell receptor beta chains came from one sample sequenced in a study of T cell responses to AZD1222 COVID-19 vaccine. Produced via immunoSEQ multiplex PCR; TCRdb's table is partial and in-frame only. The data hold about 130,000 clones, with just under 95% observed a single time. Sequencing was performed on peripheral blood, taken 28 days after the second AZD1222 dose. The receptors shown here come from an adult who received the AZD1222 COVID-19 vaccine.

The V and J genes are TRBV21-1 and TRBJ1-4; TRBD1 is the table's D call, not checked against the DNA. TRBV21-1 is classified as a pseudogene. CDR3 length equals 14 residues. Here the CDR3 reads CASSRTGGDEKLFF. As DNA, the CDR3 is TGTGCCAGCAGCCGGACAGGGGGCGATGAAAAACTGTTTTTT.

This rearrangement joins TRBV7-2 to TRBJ2-1, with 10 positions matching TRBD2. The V gene end was trimmed by 5 bases and the J gene end by 8 bases; junction bases not matched to a gene: 12. Germline V gives CDR1 SGHTA, CDR2 FQGNSA. The CDR3 loop spans 16 amino acids. In nucleotides, the CDR3 is TGTGCCAGCAGCCCGCTGCTAGCGGGAGTTGGGTATGAGCAGTTCTTC. Translating it yields CASSPLLAGVGYEQFF.

The CDR3 nucleotides are TGTGCCAGCAGTTTAGGGACGATACAGCCCCAGCATTTT. As protein: CASSLGTIQPQHF. The gene calls are TRBV12-3 or TRBV12-4 and TRBJ1-5; D unclear. This CDR3 comprises 13 residues. V lost 1 base, J lost 7 bases, and 8 bases lay in between.

CDR3: CASSTRTGSNEKLFF. In DNA, the CDR3 is TGTGCCAGCAGCACCAGGACAGGTTCTAATGAAAAACTGTTTTTT. J is TRBJ1-4 and V is TRBV7-2, with TRBD1 matching 7 bases. Germline CDR1 and CDR2: SGHTA and FQGNSA. The V gene end was trimmed by 5 bases and the J gene end by 3 bases; junction bases not matched to a gene: 6. There are 15 residues in the CDR3.

This clone was picked up a small number of times. The gene calls are TRBV5-1 and TRBJ1-4; tentatively, D is TRBD1 (5 bases). The V end lost 4 bases, the J end lost 0 bases, and 13 bases lay between the germline ends. The CDR3 covers 16 residues. CDR1 is SGHRS and CDR2 is YFSETQ in the germline V gene. In DNA, the CDR3 is TGCGCCAGCAGCCCGGACCGGGGGGCAACTAATGAAAAACTGTTTTTT. This codes for CASSPDRGATNEKLFF.

This chain uses TRBV6-4 with TRBJ1-4; D possibly corresponds to TRBD1 (6 bases). The CDR3 is 15 amino acids. Germline lookup yields CDR1 MRHNA and CDR2 SNTAGT. V gave up 0 bases and J gave up 8 bases, with 13 bases separating them. The CDR3 spells CASSDSMTGWEKLFF. The CDR3 DNA sequence: TGTGCCAGCAGTGACTCAATGACAGGTTGGGAAAAACTGTTTTTT.

The chain couples TRBV7-2 to TRBJ1-2; TRBD1 agrees at 7 bases. J was trimmed by 8 bases and V by 7 bases; bases with no gene match: 16. The V gene's germline CDR1 is SGHTA and CDR2 FQGNSA. The CDR3 is 15 residues long. The CDR3: CASNEIPTGVDGYTF. The DNA for the CDR3 is TGTGCCAGCAACGAGATCCCAACAGGGGTGGACGGCTACACCTTC.

The chain links TRBV30 to TRBJ1-3; D is unresolved. Germline CDR1 and CDR2: GTSNPN and SVGIG (reference sequence). This CDR3 has 14 amino acids. V was clipped by 1 base and J by 0 bases, with 7 bases between them. This chain's CDR3 is CAWSGDYSGNTIYF. CDR3 coding DNA: TGTGCCTGGAGTGGCGACTACTCTGGAAACACCATATATTTT.

The chain combines TRBV12-5 with TRBJ1-3; the D gene is possibly TRBD1 (6 bases). The germline V and J ends were trimmed by 7 bases and 4 bases, with 17 bases remaining between them. This CDR3 comprises 15 residues. The germline gives CDR1 LGHNT, CDR2 FRNRAP. The CDR3 DNA follows: TGTGCTAGTGCACAGGGAAGTATGTGGGGAAACACCATATATTTT. Protein sequence: CASAQGSMWGNTIYF. The whole variable domain, remainder taken from reference TRBV12-5 and TRBJ1-3, is DARVTQTPRHKVTEMGQEVTMRCQPILGHNTVFWYRQTMMQGLELLAYFRNRAPLDDSGMPKDRFSAEMPDATLATLKIQPSEPRDSAVYFCASAQGSMWGNTIYFGEGSWLTVV.

The chain has TRBV18 and TRBJ2-7; 9 positions agree with TRBD1. Germline V lookup: CDR1 KGHSH, CDR2 LQKENI. After removal of 4 bases from V and 5 bases from J, the junction contained 6 bases not matched to a gene. The CDR3 runs to 14 residues. CDR3 nucleotide sequence: TGTGCCAGCTCACAGAGGACAGGGGCAAACGAGCAGTACTTC. Translated: CASSQRTGANEQYF. Based on the CDR3 plus reference TRBV18 and TRBJ2-7, the full variable domain is NAGVMQNPRHLVRRRGQEARLRCSPMKGHSHVYWYRQLPEEGLKFMVYLQKENIIDESGMPKERFSAEFPKEGPSILRIQQVVRGDSAAYFCASSQRTGANEQYFGPGTRLTVT.

Concerning this clone itself: At one boundary the junction diverges from the germline segment, which might be a read error. The chain joins TRBV7-9 to TRBJ2-5; D ambiguous. Germline V lookup: CDR1 SEHNR, CDR2 FQNEAQ (reference sequence). This CDR3 is 12 amino acids long. The CDR3 sequence is CASSLVAESRHF. Written as DNA, the CDR3 is TGTGCCAGCAGCTTAGTGGCGGAAAGTCGGCACTTC.

The V and J genes are TRBV3-1 (or the pseudogene TRBV3-2) and TRBJ2-3; unclear D gene. This CDR3 is built from 16 residues. The V gene lost 1 base and the J gene lost 4 bases, with 15 bases spanning the gap. Germline values: CDR1 LGHDT, CDR2 YNNKEL (reference sequence). Written as DNA, the CDR3 is TGTGCCAGCAGCCAAGGCAGAACGCGGTCCGCAGATACGCAGTATTTT. Its protein product is CASSQGRTRSADTQYF.

A few counts support this clone. V gene TRBV28 combines with J gene TRBJ1-2, with 10 bases identical to TRBD1. CDR1 and CDR2 from the germline V gene are MDHEN and SYDVKM. The CDR3 is 13 residues long. Trimming at V came to 6 bases and at J to 8 bases, leaving 6 bases not matched to a gene. CDR3 region: CASSRDRGLGYTF. CDR3 DNA sequence: TGTGCCAGCAGCCGGGACAGGGGATTAGGCTACACCTTC.

The J gene is TRBJ1-1, the V gene TRBV11-3; 8 bases match TRBD1. The CDR3 covers 18 residues. Per the germline V gene, CDR1 is SGHNT and CDR2 is YENEEA. V lost 3 bases to trimming and J lost 4 bases; unmatched junction nucleotides: 16. The CDR3 sequence: CASSFLPIQGGLFTEAFF. CDR3 nucleotide sequence: TGTGCCAGCAGCTTCCTCCCTATACAGGGGGGGTTGTTCACTGAAGCTTTCTTT.

This chain uses TRBV4-1 with TRBJ2-2; 7 nucleotides agree with TRBD1. Per germline, CDR1 MGHRA and CDR2 YSYEKL. The junction had 3 bases not matched to a gene; V was cut back by 1 base and J by 4 bases. The CDR3 runs 15 residues. The CDR3 sequence is CASSQVDRVTGELFF. The CDR3 DNA follows: TGCGCCAGCAGCCAAGTCGACAGGGTCACCGGGGAGCTGTTTTTT.

V usage is TRBV6-5 and J usage is TRBJ2-2, with D perhaps assigned TRBD1 or TRBD2 (5 bases each). This CDR3 comprises 13 residues. Germline CDR1 MNHEY, CDR2 SVGAGI. The V and J ends lost 6 bases and 4 bases respectively, with 9 bases between them. The CDR3, as DNA: TGTGCCAGCAGCAAGGGGAGCACCGGGGAGCTGTTTTTT. Protein: CASSKGSTGELFF.

The chain has TRBV30 and TRBJ1-1, with D maybe TRBD1 (5 bases). The CDR3 extends over 17 amino acids. Between the trimmed V and J ends, which lost 0 bases and 1 base, there was a span of 18 bases. Germline assignment: CDR1 GTSNPN and CDR2 SVGIG (reference sequence). CDR3 amino acids: CAWSVGGLGGKNTEAFF. The CDR3 region has the DNA TGTGCCTGGAGTGTCGGGGGGTTAGGAGGCAAGAACACTGAAGCTTTCTTT.

The gene calls are TRBV2 and TRBJ1-5; D is possibly TRBD1 (5 bases). Germline V lookup: CDR1 SNHLY, CDR2 FYNNEI. This CDR3 has 14 residues. The V end lost 4 bases, the J end lost 0 bases, and 7 bases lay between the germline ends. CDR3 loop: CASSGGYSNQPQHF. CDR3 nucleotides: TGTGCCAGCAGTGGGGGGTATAGCAATCAGCCCCAGCATTTT.

The chain employs TRBV5-1 and TRBJ1-5; 7 positions match TRBD1. Looked up from germline, CDR1 is SGHRS and CDR2 is YFSETQ. The CDR3 contains 15 residues. Losses at the gene ends were 0 bases for V and 6 bases for J; bases not matched to a gene: 6. The CDR3 DNA is TGCGCCAGCAGCTTGGCAGGGGGTGAATCTCAGCCCCAGCATTTT. Translation: CASSLAGGESQPQHF.

This sequence joins TRBV29-1 and TRBJ2-7; D ambiguous. The CDR3 runs to 11 residues. V was shortened by 4 bases and J by 6 bases, with 10 bases between the two germline ends. Germline values: CDR1 SQVTM, CDR2 ANQGSEA. The CDR3 DNA sequence: TGCAGCGTTGCGTCTATGGGCGAGCAGTACTTC. Residues: CSVASMGEQYF.

The rearrangement uses TRBV2 and TRBJ2-5; 9 bases agree with TRBD2. Trimming removed 6 bases from V and 14 bases from J; junction bases left unmatched: 13. CDR1 and CDR2 from the germline V gene are SNHLY and FYNNEI. The CDR3 length is 13 residues. The CDR3 region is CASRVVLAGLNYF. CDR3 coding DNA: TGTGCCAGCAGAGTCGTGCTAGCGGGACTTAATTACTTC.

The chain carries TRBV7-2 and TRBJ2-7; the D gene is possibly TRBD2 (5 bases). CDR1 is SGHTA and CDR2 is FQGNSA in the germline V gene. CDR3 length: 13 amino acids. Trimming removed 3 bases from V and 3 bases from J, with 9 bases in between. The CDR3 is CASSLQAGYEQYF. In DNA, the CDR3 is TGTGCCAGCAGCTTGCAGGCGGGCTACGAGCAGTACTTC.

The gene calls are TRBV7-2 and TRBJ1-3, with unresolved D. Trimming shortened V by 0 bases and J by 2 bases, and 8 bases separated the two germline ends. Germline CDR1 and CDR2: SGHTA and FQGNSA. CDR3 length: 15 amino acids. The CDR3 region has the DNA TGTGCCAGCAGCTTAGCACCCAGAACTGGAAACACCATATATTTT. Translating gives CASSLAPRTGNTIYF.

V is TRBV19 and J is TRBJ2-2, with TRBD2 identical over 7 bases. V shed 2 bases and J 6 bases; nucleotides not matched to a gene: 6. There are 15 residues in the CDR3. From germline, CDR1 is LNHDA and CDR2 SQIVND (reference sequence). CDR3 in amino acids: CASSILAGVPGELFF. The CDR3 DNA reads as TGTGCCAGTAGTATACTCGCGGGGGTCCCCGGGGAGCTGTTTTTT.

This clone appeared once. The rearrangement uses TRBV10-1 and TRBJ1-1; TRBD1 is a possible D gene (5 bases). This CDR3 is built from 12 residues. Germline V gene sequence: CDR1 WNHNN, CDR2 SYGVQD (reference sequence). Trimming cost V 6 bases and J 10 bases, with 15 bases left between them. CDR3 in amino acids: CASRKQVLGAFF. CDR3 coding DNA: TGCGCCAGCAGAAAACAGGTCCTTGGAGCTTTCTTT.

The chain combines TRBV19 with TRBJ1-1; possibly TRBD1 for D (5 bases). Trimming removed 5 bases at V and 0 bases at J, with 13 bases between. CDR1 LNHDA and CDR2 SQIVND come from the germline V gene (reference sequence). The CDR3 is 15 amino acids. CDR3: CASSPLGRMNTEAFF. CDR3 bases: TGTGCCAGTAGTCCCTTGGGACGGATGAACACTGAAGCTTTCTTT.

The chain couples TRBV11-2 to TRBJ2-7, with 8 bases that match TRBD2. The germline V gene encodes CDR1 SGHAT and CDR2 FQNNGV. V was pared by 1 base and J by 3 bases, with 5 bases of the junction left unmatched. The CDR3 has 15 amino acids. CDR3 sequence (DNA): TGTGCCAGCAGCTTAGCGGCGGGGGGTCTCTACGAGCAGTACTTC. As protein: CASSLAAGGLYEQYF.